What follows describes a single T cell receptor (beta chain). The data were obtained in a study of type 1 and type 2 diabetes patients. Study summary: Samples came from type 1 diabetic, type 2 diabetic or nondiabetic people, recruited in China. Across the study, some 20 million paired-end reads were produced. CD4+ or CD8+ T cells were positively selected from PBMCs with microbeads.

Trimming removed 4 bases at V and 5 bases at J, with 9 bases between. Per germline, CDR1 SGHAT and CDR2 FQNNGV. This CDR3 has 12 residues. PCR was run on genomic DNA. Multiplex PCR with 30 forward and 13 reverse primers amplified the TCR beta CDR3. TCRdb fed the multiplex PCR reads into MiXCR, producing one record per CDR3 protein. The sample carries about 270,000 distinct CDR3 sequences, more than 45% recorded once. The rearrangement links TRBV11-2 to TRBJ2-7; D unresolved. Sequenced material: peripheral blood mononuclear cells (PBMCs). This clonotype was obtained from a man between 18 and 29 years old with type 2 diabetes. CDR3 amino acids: CASSSTLHEQYF. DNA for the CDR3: TGTGCCAGCAGCTCGACACTCCACGAGCAGTACTTC.